Listed below are T cell receptor beta chains from one sample, sequenced in a study of blood T cells in healthy people across ages. TCRdb reanalysed the 5' RACE reads using MiXCR and keeps one entry per CDR3 protein. The sample consists of around 580,000 distinct CDR3 sequences, around 48% of them appearing once. Material: blood. All receptors derive from a man older than 75 in good health. Both conserved end residues are trimmed from each CDR3. Fields, in order: J gene, V gene, CDR3 protein.

>TRBJ2-7|TRBV2
ASSVLGRENEQY
>TRBJ1-5|TRBV28
ASSSLVWDRGLPAQH
>-|TRBV20-1
SASSRQSCEQY
>TRBJ1-1|TRBV3-1
ASSELGVEAF
>TRBJ1-1|TRBV29-1
SVTGLGGTEAF
>TRBJ2-1|TRBV7-2
ASSSLAGGQF
>TRBJ1-2|TRBV7-9
ASSLDGYGYT
>TRBJ2-3|TRBV27
ASSFEGSVGTQY
>TRBJ2-1|TRBV5-1
ASMPQPSGEQF
>TRBJ2-6|TRBV20-1
SARDLPGANVLT
>TRBJ2-3|TRBV24-1
ATSDGTISSTDTQY
>TRBJ1-2|TRBV7-2
ASSRGGTGGAFGYT
>TRBJ2-1|TRBV9
ASSVVAGDFNEQF
>TRBJ2-5|TRBV5-5
ASSLFLILGSRQETQY
>TRBJ2-1|TRBV5-1
ASSLRGSDNEQF
>TRBJ2-1|TRBV18
TSSPPSRDEQF
>TRBJ2-3|TRBV24-1
ATRQGAGADTQY
>TRBJ1-6|TRBV10-3
AASGTGFPSNNSPLH
>TRBJ2-3|TRBV13
ATNPGGPVTDTQY
>TRBJ2-3|TRBV5-1
ASSLWGQGTTDTQY
>TRBJ2-3|TRBV20-1
SALLLAGAADTQY
>TRBJ2-1|TRBV6-5
ASSYERGGEQF
>TRBJ2-1|TRBV20-1
SASISGLYNEQF
>TRBJ2-1|TRBV7-9
ASSLLSGGYNEQF
>TRBJ1-2|TRBV12-3/TRBV12-4
ASSRQSYGYT
>TRBJ1-1|TRBV7-2
ASSSRTGVLTEAF
>TRBJ1-5|TRBV6-6
ASSYGEQNQPQH
>TRBJ2-3|TRBV29-1
SVGGQGSTDTQY
>TRBJ2-7|TRBV20-1
SPRLAGGYEQY
>TRBJ1-5|TRBV5-6
ASSSGTGLGQPQH
>TRBJ2-7|TRBV7-2
ASSFASRTPYEQY
>TRBJ2-5|TRBV20-1
SASATVGETQY
>TRBJ2-7|TRBV18
ASSPPGLPSSYEQY
>TRBJ1-3|TRBV7-2
ASSRTDGNTIY
>TRBJ2-1|TRBV7-9
ASSPRTGSSYNEQF
>TRBJ2-1|TRBV5-6
ASSQPAGLANEQF
>TRBJ1-5|TRBV6-5
ASSYSAGQPQH
>TRBJ2-5|TRBV4-1
ASSQGLQGEETQY